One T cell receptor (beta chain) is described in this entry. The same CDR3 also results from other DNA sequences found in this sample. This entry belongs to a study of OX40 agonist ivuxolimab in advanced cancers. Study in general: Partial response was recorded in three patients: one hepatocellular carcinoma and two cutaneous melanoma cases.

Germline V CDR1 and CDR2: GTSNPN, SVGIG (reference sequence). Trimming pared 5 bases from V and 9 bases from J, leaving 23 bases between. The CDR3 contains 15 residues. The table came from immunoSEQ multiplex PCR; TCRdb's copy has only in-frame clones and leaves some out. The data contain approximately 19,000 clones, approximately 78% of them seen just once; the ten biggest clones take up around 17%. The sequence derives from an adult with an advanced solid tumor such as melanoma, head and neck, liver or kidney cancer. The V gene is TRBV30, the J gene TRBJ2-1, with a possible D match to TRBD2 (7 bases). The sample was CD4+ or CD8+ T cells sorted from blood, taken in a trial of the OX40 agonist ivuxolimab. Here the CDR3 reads CAWVVGGGGVGEQFF. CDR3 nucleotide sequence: TGTGCCTGGGTCGTGGGGGGAGGGGGGGTAGGTGAGCAGTTCTTC.